This T cell receptor (beta chain) was recovered during a study of coeliac disease. The overall study: Refractory coeliac disease type I meant no gluten-free diet response for over 12 months. Without high-resolution HLA typing, biased TRBV7-2 usage was queried. Overall study results and limits: Intraepithelial and lamina propria fractions were not highly pure. In active celiac disease, intraepithelial and lamina propria TRB and TRG repertoires were less clonal than controls.

Here immunoSEQ multiplex PCR was the method, and the copy in TCRdb shows in-frame clones only, minus some. The table includes fewer than 5,000 clones, roughly three fifths detected once. CDR1 is MGHDK, CDR2 SYGVNS, per germline. Germline trimming cut 3 bases from V and 0 bases from J; bases unmatched to any gene: 8. The CDR3 loop spans 18 amino acids. A word on this clone: Its cognate antigen is unknown.

Source material: lamina propria lymphocytes from the gut. The TCR sequence derives from a woman in her 70s with celiac disease. The rearrangement joins TRBV25-1 to TRBJ1-4; 9 nucleotides line up with TRBD1. The chain's CDR3 is CASSDLTGTGSTNEKLFF. As DNA, the CDR3 is TGTGCCAGCAGTGACCTTACCGGGACAGGGTCAACTAATGAAAAACTGTTTTTT.